This T cell receptor beta chain derives from a study of blood T cells in healthy people across ages. It was with a sample-barcoded 5' primer and a J-beta primer mix that a second PCR of roughly 7 to 11 cycles was run. TCRdb recomputed calls from the 5' RACE reads with MiXCR, one row per CDR3 protein. Among over 550,000 distinct CDR3 sequences listed, about 28% were seen once. This clonotype has at least ten counts. Its specificity is unknown. Trimming left V 1 base short and J 3 bases short, with 9 bases between. CDR3 length equals 14 residues. Germline V CDR1 and CDR2: SEHNR, FQNEAQ (reference sequence). Study results and caveats: Older age coincided with a roughly linear decline in TCR beta diversity per million T cells.

This sequence joins TRBV7-9 and TRBJ1-2, with D uncertain. The TCR was taken from a woman older than 75 in good health. The sample consisted of blood. CDR3 nucleotide sequence: TGTGCCAGCAGCTTAGACGGAGGACACTATGGCTACACCTTC. Its translation: CASSLDGGHYGYTF. The full variable domain, its missing parts supplied by reference TRBV7-9 and TRBJ1-2, is DTGVSQNPRHKITKRGQNVTFRCDPISEHNRLYWYRQTLGQGPEFLTYFQNEAQLEKSRLLSDRFSAERPKGSFSTLEIQRTEQGDSAMYLCASSLDGGHYGYTFGSGTRLTVV.